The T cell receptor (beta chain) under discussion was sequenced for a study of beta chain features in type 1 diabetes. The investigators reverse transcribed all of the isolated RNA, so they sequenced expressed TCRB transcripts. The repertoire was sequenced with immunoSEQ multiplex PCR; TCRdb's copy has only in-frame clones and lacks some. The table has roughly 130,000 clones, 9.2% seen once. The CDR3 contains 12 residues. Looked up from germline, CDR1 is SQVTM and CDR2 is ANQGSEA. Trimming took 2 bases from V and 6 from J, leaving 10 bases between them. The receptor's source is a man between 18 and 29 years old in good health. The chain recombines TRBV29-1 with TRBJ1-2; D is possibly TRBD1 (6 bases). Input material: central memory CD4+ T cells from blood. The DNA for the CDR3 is TGCAGCGTTGAAAGGGGGATTGATGGCTACACCTTC. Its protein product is CSVERGIDGYTF.